This T cell receptor beta chain was documented in a study of read filtering for tumor transcriptome and immune sequencing. Across the whole study: Revised staging placed eight or nine patients in R-ISS I, about 15 in II, more than five in III. DNase treatment preceded whole-transcriptome library preparation. Study-level points and caveats: The sorted CD138-negative fraction was a mixed bone marrow immune population, not purified T cells. Without single-read clonotypes, shared clonotype proportions correlated more between IR-seq and RNA-seq.

The library was built from roughly 400 ng RNA with molecular barcoded adaptors for alpha/delta and beta/gamma chains. TCRdb redid the calling of the reads with MiXCR, one entry per CDR3 protein. The sample records about 47,000 distinct CDR3 sequences, about 12% being singletons. The CDR3 totals 16 residues. V was shortened by 7 bases and J by 0 bases, with 16 bases between the two germline ends. The germline CDR1 and CDR2 sequences are MNHEY and SMNVEV (reference sequence). This clonotype is categorized as medium-sized. Its antigen is not identified. The origin of this receptor is a donor at least 40 years old with multiple myeloma. The specimen was a population of CD138-negative cells sorted from bone marrow. The rearrangement uses TRBV27 and TRBJ2-1; possibly TRBD1 for D (5 bases). The CDR3, as DNA: TGTGCCAGCATCCCCACAGGTCAAAGCTCCTACAATGAGCAGTTCTTC. Protein product: CASIPTGQSSYNEQFF.